The 18 T cell receptor beta chains below all came from one sample that was sequenced in a study of T cells in Graves' hyperthyroidism and ophthalmopathy. Template material for amplifying TCR beta CDR3 regions consisted of RNA transcripts. The HTBI primer set drove a first-round RT-PCR of the TCR CDR3. In TCRdb, the multiplex PCR reads were re-called with MiXCR into one record per CDR3 protein. There are some 550,000 distinct CDR3 sequences in the sample; approximately 16% occur only once, and about 3.5% lies in the top ten. The sample was blood. The source of these receptors is a middle-aged woman with Graves' ophthalmopathy.

The CDR3 here is CATSRSQGIKQSEAFF. CDR3 DNA sequence: TGTGCCACATCGAGGTCGCAGGGGATTAAACAGAGCGAGGCTTTCTTT. The chain links TRBV19 to TRBJ1-1; possibly TRBD1 for D (6 bases). Looked up from germline, CDR1 is LNHDA and CDR2 is SQIVND (reference sequence). The V and J ends lost 10 bases and 11 bases respectively, with 32 bases between them. This CDR3 is built from 16 residues.

V is TRBV6-1 and J is TRBJ1-5, with D possibly being TRBD1 (5 bases). The CDR3 consists of 15 residues. Germline lookup yields CDR1 MNHNS and CDR2 SASEGT. V lost 6 bases and J 2 bases, leaving 14 bases between the germline ends. The CDR3 protein is CASRPQRGGNQPQHF. CDR3 sequence (DNA): TGTGCCAGCAGGCCCCAACGGGGGGGCAATCAGCCCCAGCATTTT.

This chain connects TRBV2 to TRBJ1-4; 8 bases are shared with TRBD1. Germline lookup yields CDR1 SNHLY and CDR2 FYNNEI. The CDR3 runs 15 residues. The ends lost 6 bases at V and 3 bases at J; junction bases unmatched: 6. In nucleotides, the CDR3 is TGTGCCAGCAGCGCTACAGGGGGATCTAATGAAAAACTGTTTTTT. This gives the protein CASSATGGSNEKLFF. Together with reference TRBV2 and TRBJ1-4, the CDR3 gives the full variable domain: EPEVTQTPSHQVTQMGQEVILRCVPISNHLYFYWYRQILGQKVEFLVSFYNNEISEKSEIFDDQFSVERPDGSNFTLKIRSTKLEDSAMYFCASSATGGSNEKLFFGSGTQLSVL.

Ten or more counts support this clonotype. The chain employs TRBV6-2 or TRBV6-3 and TRBJ2-7; 10 bases are a match to TRBD2. V was pared by 7 bases and J by 2 bases, with 5 bases of the junction left unmatched. Germline V CDR1 and CDR2: MNHEY, SVGEGT. This CDR3 contains 14 residues. CDR3 in DNA: TGTGCCAGCAATGGAGCGGGAGGGCCCTACGAGCAGTACTTC. It encodes CASNGAGGPYEQYF.

The table lists this clonotype with many counts. CDR3 bases: TGCAGTGCTAGAGATAGCGGGGGGGCCAATGAGCAGTTCTTC. Residues: CSARDSGGANEQFF. The chain carries TRBV20-1 and TRBJ2-1, with 11 bases lining up with TRBD2. V gave up 0 bases and J gave up 6 bases; unmatched junction bases: 1. Germline CDR1 reads DFQATT; CDR2 reads SNEGSKA (reference sequence). The CDR3 totals 14 residues.

This clonotype was detected ten times or more. The V and J genes are TRBV12-3 or TRBV12-4 and TRBJ2-1, with 10 bases that match TRBD1. This CDR3 contains 15 residues. The V and J ends lost 5 bases and 3 bases, in that order; junction bases with no gene match: 4. This CDR3 is CASSPRTGGYNEQFF. CDR3 bases: TGTGCCAGCAGTCCTCGGACAGGGGGCTACAATGAGCAGTTCTTC.

This clonotype was recorded at least ten times. The V gene is TRBV7-9, the J gene TRBJ2-1, with D unclear. CDR1 is SEHNR, CDR2 FQNEAQ, per germline (reference sequence). The ends were cut back, 3 bases at V and 8 bases at J, with 14 bases in the middle. This CDR3 spans 14 amino acids. The DNA of the CDR3 is TGTGCCAGCAGCTTGACCGAGAGTATCGATGAGCAGTTCTTC. Its translation is CASSLTESIDEQFF.

The chain is built from TRBV2 and TRBJ2-1, with 9 nucleotides matching TRBD1. CDR1 SNHLY and CDR2 FYNNEI come from the germline V gene. The V segment lost 0 bases and the J segment 6 bases; nucleotides outside the gene matches: 3. The CDR3 loop spans 15 amino acids. In nucleotides, the CDR3 is TGTGCCAGCAGTGAAGCACAGGGGGCCCGCAATGAGCAGTTCTTC. It yields the protein CASSEAQGARNEQFF.

This clonotype has a handful of counts. V usage is TRBV20-1 and J usage is TRBJ2-1; the match to TRBD2 covers 8 bases. The CDR3 is 14 residues long. CDR1 and CDR2 (germline): DFQATT, SNEGSKA (reference sequence). Losses at the gene ends were 7 bases for V and 1 base for J; bases not matched to a gene: 6. CDR3 sequence: CSVGRGGSYNEQFF. The CDR3 DNA is TGCAGTGTAGGCCGGGGGGGATCCTACAATGAGCAGTTCTTC.

This clonotype was found many times. The V and J genes are TRBV11-2 and TRBJ1-6, with 7 bases fitting TRBD1. V dropped 1 base and J dropped 9; count of bases not matched to a gene: 3. This CDR3 spans 14 amino acids. The germline gives CDR1 SGHAT, CDR2 FQNNGV. The CDR3 protein is CASSLGQGGSPLHF. In DNA, the CDR3 is TGTGCCAGCAGCTTAGGACAGGGAGGTTCACCCCTCCACTTT. The entire variable domain, with the rest obtained from reference TRBV11-2 and TRBJ1-6, is as follows: EAGVAQSPRYKIIEKRQSVAFWCNPISGHATLYWYQQILGQGPKLLIQFQNNGVVDDSQLPKDRFSAERLKGVDSTLKIQPAKLEDSAVYLCASSLGQGGSPLHFGNGTRLTVT.

This chain links TRBV20-1 with TRBJ2-3; 14 nucleotides agree with TRBD2. V shed 4 bases, J shed 1 base, and the junction held 4 bases outside the gene matches. The CDR3 covers 16 residues. In germline, CDR1 is DFQATT, CDR2 SNEGSKA (reference sequence). The CDR3 nucleotides read TGCAGTGCTACGGGACTAGCGGGGGCAGGCACAGATACGCAGTATTTT. As protein: CSATGLAGAGTDTQYF.

V is TRBV6-1 and J is TRBJ1-2; maybe TRBD1 (5 bases). This CDR3 has 12 residues. Germline loops: CDR1 MNHNS, CDR2 SASEGT. The V end was cut by 7 bases, the J end by 8 bases, with 14 bases between. The CDR3 here is CASTGGDGGYTF. The CDR3 DNA sequence: TGTGCCAGCACCGGAGGGGATGGAGGCTACACCTTC.

V gene TRBV3-1 combines with J gene TRBJ1-2; D remains ambiguous. Germline CDR1 reads LGHDT; CDR2 reads YNNKEL (reference sequence). The CDR3 is 13 amino acids. V shed 10 bases and J shed 1 base, with 13 bases lying between them. The DNA of the CDR3 is TGTGCCACCTCGGCCGGTTATAACTATGGCTACACCTTC. The encoded protein is CATSAGYNYGYTF.

This clonotype showed up many times. The rearrangement joins TRBV28 to TRBJ2-7, with 11 positions matching TRBD1. The CDR3 spans 14 residues. J lost 6 bases, V lost 5 bases, and 6 bases had no gene match. Per the germline V gene, CDR1 is MDHEN and CDR2 is SYDVKM. The CDR3 here is CASSLGQGVREQYF. The CDR3 DNA reads TGTGCCAGCAGTCTGGGACAGGGGGTTCGCGAGCAGTACTTC.

The V call is TRBV18, the J call TRBJ1-5, with 12 bases aligning to TRBD1. V dropped 5 bases and J dropped 1; count of bases not matched to a gene: 3. This CDR3 comprises 16 residues. The V gene's germline CDR1 is KGHSH and CDR2 LQKENI. The CDR3 DNA follows: TGTGCCAGCTCAGCCGGGACAGGGGGCAGCAATCAGCCCCAGCATTTT. It codes for CASSAGTGGSNQPQHF.

The chain uses TRBV20-1 and TRBJ2-7; 10 nucleotides align to TRBD1. Germline-derived CDR1 and CDR2 are DFQATT and SNEGSKA (reference sequence). Trimming took 6 bases from V and 2 from J; bases not matched to a gene: 4. This CDR3 region has 13 residues. CDR3 sequence: CSARTGGTYEQYF. The CDR3 nucleotides are TGCAGTGCAAGGACAGGGGGGACCTACGAGCAGTACTTC.

This clonotype was counted at least ten times. V usage is TRBV7-8 and J usage is TRBJ2-7; D is possibly TRBD1 or TRBD2 (5 bases each). CDR1 and CDR2 (germline): SGHVS, FQNEAQ. The CDR3 length is 16 residues. V lost 3 bases, J lost 7 bases, and 22 bases lay in between. The DNA of the CDR3 is TGTGCCAGCAGCTTTATCCGGGGCCGAATGAAAATAGAGCAGTACTTC. Its translation is CASSFIRGRMKIEQYF. The whole variable domain, filled in from reference TRBV7-8 and TRBJ2-7, reads GAGVSQSPRYKVAKRGQDVALRCDPISGHVSLFWYQQALGQGPEFLTYFQNEAQLDKSGLPSDRFFAERPEGSVSTLKIQRTQQEDSAVYLCASSFIRGRMKIEQYFGPGTRLTVT.

About this clonotype: A much larger clone differs from this one at a single base, so this may be a read error. The chain is built from TRBV6-2 or TRBV6-3 and TRBJ2-7, with 8 bases matching TRBD2. The germline V gene encodes CDR1 MNHEY and CDR2 SVGEGT. The CDR3 has 17 amino acids. In nucleotides, the CDR3 is TGTGCCGGCAGTTCCACCCGGGGGAGCGGGAGCTCCTACGAGCAGTACTTC. Residues: CAGSSTRGSGSSYEQYF.